This T cell receptor (beta chain) is drawn from a study of T cell responses to AZD1222 COVID-19 vaccine. Study-wide findings and caveats: Without day 14 samples, only post-peak T cell repertoires were studied. Only a handful of individuals given AZD1222 were seropositive at baseline. Reportedly, nearly half of unique spike TCRs recognized epitopes outside B.1.351/B.1.1.7 mutations. Clonal diversity was possibly underestimated, and white British individuals and females predominated among donors.

Germline values: CDR1 SGDLS, CDR2 YYNGEE. V was pared by 1 base and J by 8 bases, with 13 bases between. CDR3 length equals 15 residues. Libraries were prepared by immunoSEQ multiplex PCR; TCRdb keeps only in-frame clonotypes and omits some of them. Among over 85,000 clones, 85% to 90% were seen once, and the ten largest hold 15%. As concerns this clone: Antigen unknown.

The sequenced sample was peripheral blood, obtained 28 days after the second AZD1222 dose. The chain couples TRBV9 to TRBJ1-6; D gene ambiguous. The sequence derives from an adult who received the AZD1222 COVID-19 vaccine. The CDR3 sequence: CASSVNYGRDSPLHF. In DNA, the CDR3 is TGTGCCAGCAGCGTAAATTATGGGAGGGATTCACCCCTCCACTTT. The whole variable domain, remainder taken from reference TRBV9 and TRBJ1-6, is DSGVTQTPKHLITATGQRVTLRCSPRSGDLSVYWYQQSLDQGLQFLIQYYNGEERAKGNILERFSAQQFPDLHSELNLSSLELGDSALYFCASSVNYGRDSPLHFGNGTRLTVT.